These 5 T cell receptor beta chains originate from one sample sequenced in a study of OX40 agonist ivuxolimab in advanced cancers. Profiled with immunoSEQ multiplex PCR; TCRdb holds only in-frame clones, not every one. This sample has about 33,000 clones, with about 85% found just once. The material was CD4+ or CD8+ T cells sorted from blood, obtained in a trial of the OX40 agonist ivuxolimab. Source of these receptors: an adult with an advanced solid tumor such as melanoma, head and neck, liver or kidney cancer.

The gene calls are TRBV30 and TRBJ2-4, with 9 bases identical to TRBD1. The trim removed 5 bases at V and 12 bases at J, leaving 8 bases unmatched. The CDR3 covers 12 residues. The germline V gene encodes CDR1 GTSNPN and CDR2 SVGIG (reference sequence). The CDR3 DNA reads TGTGCCTGGTCGGGACAGGGCGAAAATCAGTACTTC. It specifies CAWSGQGENQYF.

This clone appeared once. The chain combines TRBV9 with TRBJ1-1; 9 bases are a match to TRBD1. This CDR3 has 15 amino acids. Trimming removed 0 bases from V and 7 bases from J; junction bases left unmatched: 7. Germline CDR1 and CDR2: SGDLS and YYNGEE. The CDR3 protein is CASSVEGQGEGEAFF. In DNA, the CDR3 is TGTGCCAGCAGCGTAGAGGGACAGGGCGAGGGTGAAGCTTTCTTT.

V and J are TRBV6-6 and TRBJ2-7; 7 bases are shared with TRBD1. Trimming cost V 2 bases and J 2 bases; bases outside gene matches: 3. This CDR3 is built from 14 residues. Germline lookup yields CDR1 MNHNY and CDR2 SVGAGI (reference sequence). The CDR3 protein is CASSYAQGAYEQYF. The DNA for the CDR3 is TGTGCCAGCAGTTACGCGCAGGGGGCCTACGAGCAGTACTTC.

This chain links TRBV19 with TRBJ2-5; 11 bases align to TRBD2. The CDR3 consists of 17 residues. With 4 bases clipped from V and 4 bases from J, the junction kept 11 bases outside the gene matches. Germline assignment: CDR1 LNHDA and CDR2 SQIVND (reference sequence). The CDR3 DNA follows: TGTGCCAGTAGTACCTATAGCGGGGGGGCAGGTACAGAGACCCAGTACTTC. Its protein is CASSTYSGGAGTETQYF.

V gene TRBV6-1 combines with J gene TRBJ2-3; the D gene could be TRBD1 or TRBD2 (5 bases each). Trimming cost V 6 bases and J 0 bases, with 10 bases left between them. Germline V gives CDR1 MNHNS, CDR2 SASEGT. The CDR3 is 14 residues long. The CDR3 loop is CASSRGPSTDTQYF. CDR3 in DNA: TGTGCCAGCAGCCGGGGACCTAGCACAGATACGCAGTATTTT.